This T cell receptor (beta chain) is drawn from a study of blood T cell repertoires in COVID-19. For the study at large: The samples span acute and convalescent COVID-19 from the United States, Italy and Spain. From T cells, B-cell-depleted T cells, or PBMCs came the material, which was cDNA or gDNA.

The authors' processing: Nucleated cell number was recorded as an estimate derived from reference gene primer amplification. Some clones are missing from TCRdb's copy, which holds only in-frame ones; the method was immunoSEQ multiplex PCR. The DNA gave D and trimming, while V, J and clone size come from that table. The data show more than 60,000 clones, less than 85% seen once. This CDR3 is built from 13 residues. Trimming removed 6 bases from V and 8 bases from J, with 13 bases in between. The sequence was obtained from a human donor with acute or convalescent COVID-19. The donor label of this sample is uncertain. The sample comprised peripheral blood. V is TRBV12-3 or TRBV12-4 and J is TRBJ1-4; D is perhaps TRBD1 (6 bases). This CDR3 is CASRTGEREKLFF. The CDR3 nucleotides read TGTGCCAGCAGGACAGGAGAGCGAGAAAAACTGTTTTTT.